The rows below give T cell receptor beta chains drawn from one sample of a study of T cells in localized non-small cell lung cancer. Some clones are missing from TCRdb's copy, which holds only in-frame ones; the method was immunoSEQ multiplex PCR. The sample has 1,300 or so clones; roughly 23% are singletons. The sample in question was normal lung tissue next to the tumor, obtained before any cancer treatment. Source of these receptors: a male donor at least 60 years old with stage III squamous cell lung carcinoma. Each CDR3 is given with its conserved first and last residue. Fields, in order: J gene, clone size, V gene, D gene, CDR3 protein, CDR3 DNA. The D gene is left open where the match is weak. Some rows have no size entry. The others give once, few or many, or a class for an expanded clone.

>TRBJ2-5|large|TRBV6-8|NA
CASSYSMNWKETQYF
TGTGCCAGCAGTTACTCGATGAATTGGAAAGAGACCCAGTACTTC
>TRBJ2-1|NA|TRBV5-1|TRBD1
CASSWTGSYNEQFF
TGCGCCAGCAGCTGGACAGGGTCGTACAATGAGCAGTTCTTC
>TRBJ2-3|NA|TRBV11-3|TRBD2
CASSFSPRGSYTDTQYF
TGTGCCAGCAGCTTTAGCCCGCGGGGGAGTTACACAGATACGCAGTATTTT
>TRBJ2-5|NA|TRBV18|TRBD2
CASSPPATSGETQYF
TGTGCCAGCTCACCACCCGCGACTAGCGGAGAGACCCAGTACTTC
>TRBJ1-5|large|TRBV9|NA
CASSPWGESNQPQHF
TGTGCCAGCAGCCCCTGGGGGGAGAGCAATCAGCCCCAGCATTTT
>TRBJ2-2|NA|TRBV12-5|NA
CASNIGSTSDAGELFF
TGTGCCAGCAACATCGGGTCGACATCGGACGCCGGGGAGCTGTTTTTT
>TRBJ2-1|NA|TRBV9|NA
CASSAPGGEQFF
TGTGCCAGCAGCGCCCCTGGGGGTGAGCAGTTCTTC
>TRBJ1-2|NA|TRBV9|TRBD1
CASSALEAGGNTF
TGTGCCAGCAGCGCACTAGAGGCAGGGGGAAACACCTTC
>TRBJ1-1|medium-sized|TRBV6-8|TRBD1
CASSSPGQATPNAEAFF
TGTGCCAGCAGTTCCCCCGGACAGGCGACTCCAAATGCTGAAGCTTTCTTT
>TRBJ1-2|NA|TRBV9|TRBD1
CASSEGGTGSGYTF
TGTGCCAGCAGTGAAGGCGGGACAGGGAGTGGCTACACCTTC
>TRBJ1-6|few|TRBV19|NA
CASSIAVKNSPLHF
TGTGCCAGTAGTATAGCCGTGAAGAATTCACCCCTCCACTTT
>TRBJ2-7|medium-sized|TRBV6-8|TRBD2
CASSYYSSLAGASDYEQYF
TGTGCCAGCAGTTACTATTCAAGTTTAGCGGGGGCCTCCGACTACGAGCAGTACTTC
>TRBJ2-5|NA|TRBV19|NA
CASSIGMGVQETQYF
TGTGCCAGTAGTATAGGGATGGGGGTTCAAGAGACCCAGTACTTC
>TRBJ1-5|once|TRBV19|TRBD1
CASSPDRDGNQPQHF
TGTGCCAGTAGTCCTGACAGGGACGGCAATCAGCCCCAGCATTTT
>TRBJ2-5|NA|TRBV6-8|NA
CASSYSGDFAETQYF
TGTGCCAGCAGTTACAGTGGGGACTTCGCGGAGACCCAGTACTTC
>TRBJ2-6|few|TRBV12-2|NA
CATDSASGANVLTF
TGTGCCACTGACAGTGCCTCTGGGGCCAACGTCCTGACTTTC
>TRBJ1-1|NA|TRBV6-8|TRBD1
CASSHQGAASYEAFF
TGTGCCAGCAGTCACCAGGGGGCGGCCTCTTATGAAGCTTTCTTT
>TRBJ2-1|NA|TRBV6-8|NA
CASRDTGASPDNEQFF
TGTGCCAGCAGGGACACGGGGGCCAGCCCGGACAATGAGCAGTTCTTC
>TRBJ1-4|NA|TRBV6-8|NA
CASKRDAHNEKLFF
TGTGCCAGCAAACGGGACGCCCATAATGAAAAACTGTTTTTT
>TRBJ2-1|NA|TRBV11-3|NA
CASSLGVHKVNEQFF
TGTGCCAGCAGCTTAGGCGTACATAAGGTCAATGAGCAGTTCTTC
>TRBJ1-3|NA|TRBV9|NA
CASSGRGQGLGNTIYF
TGTGCCAGCAGCGGGAGGGGACAAGGCCTCGGAAACACCATATATTTT
>TRBJ1-2|NA|TRBV7-5|NA
CASSFRGTNYGYTF
TGTGCCAGCAGCTTTAGAGGCACTAACTATGGCTACACCTTC
>TRBJ1-2|NA|TRBV11-3|NA
CASSPGGGARGYGYTF
TGTGCCAGCAGCCCCGGCGGGGGGGCACGGGGCTATGGCTACACCTTC
>TRBJ2-1|few|TRBV6-8|TRBD1
CASSPTGGNGNEQFF
TGTGCCAGCAGTCCGACAGGGGGCAATGGCAATGAGCAGTTCTTC
>TRBJ1-4|NA|TRBV5-1|NA
CASSLIGGGYEKLFF
TGCGCCAGCAGCTTGATTGGCGGGGGGTATGAAAAACTGTTTTTT
>TRBJ2-2|NA|TRBV11-3|NA
CASRQRTTNTGELFF
TGTGCCAGCAGACAACGGACTACGAACACCGGGGAGCTGTTTTTT
>TRBJ1-6|NA|TRBV6-8|NA
CASSVSSYNSPLHF
TGTGCCAGCAGCGTAAGCTCCTATAATTCACCCCTCCACTTT
>TRBJ2-2|NA|TRBV6-8|NA
CASTRGGVEAGELFF
TGTGCCAGCACTCGAGGGGGAGTTGAAGCCGGGGAGCTGTTTTTT
>TRBJ1-1|NA|TRBV11-3|NA
CASSFLGPLNTEAFF
TGTGCCAGCAGCTTTCTGGGTCCACTGAACACTGAAGCTTTCTTT
>TRBJ2-1|medium-sized|TRBV11-3|TRBD1
CASSLGRQGSDEQFF
TGTGCCAGCAGCTTGGGCCGACAGGGGTCGGATGAGCAGTTCTTC
>TRBJ2-5|few|TRBV6-8|NA
CASSATGKETQYF
TGTGCCAGCAGTGCAACAGGGAAAGAGACCCAGTACTTC
>TRBJ2-3|few|TRBV10-3|NA
CAISESGTSTDTQYF
TGTGCCATCAGTGAGTCTGGGACCTCCACAGATACGCAGTATTTT
>TRBJ2-7|few|TRBV6-8|TRBD1
CASSNGQVSSYEQYF
TGTGCCAGCAGCAACGGACAGGTGAGCTCCTACGAGCAGTACTTC
>TRBJ2-3|few|TRBV11-3|TRBD2
CASSIGTTTDTQYF
TGTGCCAGCAGCATCGGGACTACCACAGATACGCAGTATTTT
>TRBJ1-2|once|TRBV18|TRBD1
CASSPRDRAPWGYTF
TGTGCCAGCTCACCCCGAGACAGGGCCCCCTGGGGCTACACCTTC
>TRBJ2-3|NA|TRBV11-3|TRBD2
CASSLGSGGLTDTQYF
TGTGCCAGCAGCTTGGGTAGCGGGGGGCTCACAGATACGCAGTATTTT
>TRBJ2-5|few|TRBV11-3|NA
CASSLVQGGQETQYF
TGTGCCAGCAGTCTAGTTCAGGGTGGGCAAGAGACCCAGTACTTC
>TRBJ2-2|NA|TRBV11-3|NA
CASSLRGTNTGELFF
TGTGCCAGCAGCCTACGGGGGACGAACACCGGGGAGCTGTTTTTT
>TRBJ2-3|NA|TRBV9|TRBD2
CASSVGGLAGTSSTDTQYF
TGTGCCAGCAGCGTAGGGGGACTAGCGGGTACCTCTAGCACAGATACGCAGTATTTT
>TRBJ2-5|NA|TRBV19|TRBD1
CASSTRDRAEETQYF
TGTGCCAGTAGTACCCGGGACAGGGCGGAGGAGACCCAGTACTTC
>TRBJ1-4|few|TRBV23-1|NA
CASRGAANEKLFF
TGCGCCAGCAGGGGGGCGGCTAATGAAAAACTGTTTTTT
>TRBJ2-5|NA|TRBV6-8|NA
CASSKDRAETQYF
TGTGCCAGCAGTAAGGACCGAGCAGAGACCCAGTACTTC
>TRBJ1-2|large|TRBV6-8|TRBD1
CASSLTGPDYGYTF
TGTGCCAGCAGCTTGACAGGGCCGGACTATGGCTACACCTTC
>TRBJ1-2|NA|TRBV29-1|NA
CSVEDEGGYGYTF
TGCAGCGTTGAAGATGAAGGGGGCTATGGCTACACCTTC
>TRBJ2-2|NA|TRBV6-8|TRBD2
CASASGGNTGELFF
TGTGCCAGCGCCTCGGGGGGTAACACCGGGGAGCTGTTTTTT
>TRBJ1-1|NA|TRBV7-8|NA
CASTWVGDTEAFF
TGTGCCAGCACCTGGGTTGGGGACACTGAAGCTTTCTTT
>TRBJ1-3|few|TRBV19|NA
CASSSFSGNTIYF
TGTGCCAGTTCGTCGTTTTCTGGAAACACCATATATTTT
>TRBJ2-1|few|TRBV11-3|TRBD2
CASSSGGAGGQSSYNEQFF
TGTGCCAGCAGCTCCGGGGGAGCGGGGGGCCAGAGCTCCTACAATGAGCAGTTCTTC
>TRBJ1-2|NA|TRBV23-1|TRBD1
CASSQNRDRGRGYGYTF
TGCGCCAGCAGCCAAAACCGGGACAGGGGGCGCGGCTATGGCTACACCTTC
>TRBJ1-4|few|TRBV11-3|TRBD1
CASSLTGSSEKLFF
TGTGCCAGCAGTTTGACAGGGTCCAGCGAAAAACTGTTTTTT
>TRBJ2-3|NA|TRBV19|NA
CASNEQAGTDTQYF
TGTGCCAGCAACGAGCAGGCGGGCACAGATACGCAGTATTTT
>TRBJ2-5|NA|TRBV6-8|NA
CASSEGPYRETQYF
TGTGCCAGCAGTGAGGGGCCTTACCGGGAGACCCAGTACTTC
>TRBJ1-2|NA|TRBV23-1|TRBD1
CASSQATGDYGYTF
TGCGCCAGCAGCCAAGCTACAGGGGACTATGGCTACACCTTC
>TRBJ1-1|few|TRBV6-8|NA
CASSAGQYTEAFF
TGTGCCAGCAGTGCTGGACAGTACACTGAAGCTTTCTTT
>TRBJ2-1|NA|TRBV6-8|NA
CASSPGRWSLDNEQFF
TGTGCCAGCAGCCCGGGGAGATGGTCCTTGGACAATGAGCAGTTCTTC
>TRBJ1-2|NA|TRBV18|NA
CASSPGGYGYTF
TGTGCCAGCTCACCAGGCGGCTATGGCTACACCTTC
>TRBJ1-6|few|TRBV11-3|NA
CASSLVALGISPLHF
TGTGCCAGCAGCTTAGTGGCCCTAGGGATTTCACCCCTCCACTTT
>TRBJ2-3|few|TRBV10-2|NA
CASSDGTRGETDTQYF
TGCGCCAGCAGTGATGGAACGCGGGGCGAAACAGATACGCAGTATTTT
>TRBJ1-4|NA|TRBV16|NA
CASSPLGEKLFF
TGTGCCAGCAGCCCCCTGGGCGAAAAACTGTTTTTT